Shown below are 10 T cell receptor beta chains from a single sample sequenced in a study of PD-1 blockade in mismatch repair-deficient tumors. The assay was immunoSEQ multiplex PCR, and TCRdb's table has in-frame clones only and misses some. The sample consists of around 10,000 clones, 75% to 95% of them appearing once. Time point defined: approximately ten-day in vitro stimulation with candidate neoantigen peptide 3. For these TCRs, the target antigens are not known. The specimen comprised cells cultured in vitro, sampled from a patient treated with pembrolizumab. Source of these receptors: an adult with mismatch repair-deficient cancer.

The chain joins TRBV9 to TRBJ2-1; TRBD2 aligns across 7 bases. The ends lost 3 bases at V and 5 bases at J; junction bases unmatched: 8. This CDR3 has 15 residues. Germline V gene lookup returns CDR1 SGDLS and CDR2 YYNGEE. The CDR3 coding sequence is TGTGCCAGCAGCGAGGGAGGGAATTCAGACAATGAGCAGTTCTTC. It translates to CASSEGGNSDNEQFF.

This chain connects TRBV4-1 to TRBJ2-1; 7 nucleotides line up with TRBD2. The CDR3 length is 17 residues. Per germline, CDR1 MGHRA and CDR2 YSYEKL. Trimming took 1 base from V and 4 from J; bases not matched to a gene: 10. For the CDR3, the DNA is TGCGCCAGCAGCCAAGTTGGGACTATCCGGTCTTACAATGAGCAGTTCTTC. It specifies CASSQVGTIRSYNEQFF.

The chain links TRBV6-6 to TRBJ2-7, with 7 positions matching TRBD2. After removal of 0 bases from V and 6 bases from J, the junction contained 5 bases not matched to a gene. CDR1 MNHNY and CDR2 SVGAGI come from the germline V gene (reference sequence). The CDR3 length is 14 residues. CDR3 region: CASSYSSGESEQYF. The CDR3 region has the DNA TGTGCCAGCAGTTACTCGAGCGGGGAATCCGAGCAGTACTTC.

The genes are TRBV7-8 and TRBJ2-7; 9 bases line up with TRBD1. The V gene's germline CDR1 is SGHVS and CDR2 FQNEAQ. V was clipped by 4 bases and J by 6 bases; unmatched bases: 4. The length of the CDR3 is 13 residues. The CDR3, as DNA: TGTGCCAGCAGCTCCCGGGACAGGGTCGAGCAGTACTTC. This sequence encodes CASSSRDRVEQYF.

This clone was counted a single time. The rearrangement joins TRBV19 to TRBJ1-5, with D hard to call. Germline V gives CDR1 LNHDA, CDR2 SQIVND (reference sequence). V lost 7 bases and J 6 bases, leaving 13 bases between the germline ends. The CDR3 is made up of 13 amino acids. CDR3 nucleotides: TGTGCCAGTAAAGAGGGTTGGGGTCAGCCCCAGCATTTT. This translates into CASKEGWGQPQHF. Based on the CDR3 plus reference TRBV19 and TRBJ1-5, the full variable domain is DGGITQSPKYLFRKEGQNVTLSCEQNLNHDAMYWYRQDPGQGLRLIYYSQIVNDFQKGDIAEGYSVSREKKESFPLTVTSAQKNPTAFYLCASKEGWGQPQHFGDGTRLSIL.

The CDR3 region is CASSQTGSGTEAFF. CDR3 in DNA: TGTGCCAGCTCACAGACAGGGTCGGGAACTGAAGCTTTCTTT. V usage is TRBV25-1 and J usage is TRBJ1-1; 7 bases map to TRBD1. The CDR3 is made up of 14 amino acids. Losses at the gene ends were 8 bases for V and 5 bases for J; bases not matched to a gene: 11. Germline CDR1 and CDR2: MGHDK and SYGVNS.

The rearrangement uses TRBV5-6 and TRBJ2-5, with D perhaps TRBD2 (6 bases). V was cut by 4 bases and J by 2 bases, with 18 bases left in between. This CDR3 region has 16 residues. Per the germline V gene, CDR1 is SGHDT and CDR2 is YYEEEE. DNA for the CDR3: TGTGCCAGCAGCGAAAACCCCCTAGCGCCTCAAGAGACCCAGTACTTC. Translation gives CASSENPLAPQETQYF.

CDR3 coding DNA: TGTGCCAGCTACAGTTCAACAGGGCACTATGGCTACACCTTC. Translating it yields CASYSSTGHYGYTF. This rearrangement joins TRBV28 to TRBJ1-2; D possibly corresponds to TRBD1 (6 bases). The V gene lost 8 bases and the J gene lost 3 bases, with 16 bases spanning the gap. This CDR3 region has 14 residues. Germline V gene data show CDR1 as MDHEN and CDR2 as SYDVKM.

This rearrangement joins TRBV28 to TRBJ2-7, with 7 bases aligning to TRBD2. CDR3 size: 15 residues. Germline trimming cut 1 base from V and 3 bases from J; bases unmatched to any gene: 6. The germline gives CDR1 MDHEN, CDR2 SYDVKM. The CDR3 loop reads CASSLYASGGYEQYF. CDR3 sequence (DNA): TGTGCCAGCAGTTTATACGCTAGCGGTGGCTACGAGCAGTACTTC.

The V call is TRBV28, the J call TRBJ1-6; TRBD1 is a possible D gene (5 bases). Germline CDR1 MDHEN, CDR2 SYDVKM. CDR3 length equals 16 residues. V lost 3 bases, J lost 10 bases, and 19 bases lay in between. CDR3 sequence (DNA): TGTGCCAGCAGTTTCCGTATGGACGGGGGGGACTCACCCCTCCACTTT. It yields the protein CASSFRMDGGDSPLHF.